This entry concerns a single T cell receptor (beta chain). Its antigen is still unknown. These data originate in a study of shared clonotypes between healthy human individuals. Overall study: Contributing individuals were two females and three males aged 18 to 49. General observations from the study: There were few donors, and this limited the genetic and exposure-history diversity represented.

At deep level, the assay was performed. Several immunoSEQ 96-well plates shared each subset's DNA, each plate a replicate. Assay: immunoSEQ multiplex PCR; the TCRdb copy retains only in-frame clones and omits some. The sample gives fewer than 600,000 clones, around 75% of which show up once; 13% is in the top ten. The CDR3 length is 14 residues. Deletions cut 0 bases from V and 2 bases from J, with 8 bases between. CDR1 is SGHRS, CDR2 YFSETQ, per germline. The sequence was collected from a woman aged 40 to 55 in good health. Some clones in this sample may be carry-over from other donors' samples. The rearrangement links TRBV5-1 to TRBJ1-1; weak D call: TRBD1 (5 bases). Material for sequencing was PBMCs. CDR3 amino acids: CASSLGDQNTEAFF. The CDR3 region has the DNA TGCGCCAGCAGCTTGGGGGACCAAAACACTGAAGCTTTCTTT. Complete variable domain (other parts from reference TRBV5-1 and TRBJ1-1): KAGVTQTPRYLIKTRGQQVTLSCSPISGHRSVSWYQQTPGQGLQFLFEYFSETQRNKGNFPGRFSGRQFSNSRSEMNVSTLELGDSALYLCASSLGDQNTEAFFGQGTRLTVV.